The 9 T cell receptor beta chains below all came from one sample that was sequenced in a study of blood T cells in healthy people across ages. A sample-barcoded 5' primer and a J-beta primer mix were used in a second PCR of roughly 7 to 11 cycles. TCRdb reprocessed the 5' RACE reads with MiXCR, giving one entry per CDR3 protein. The sample lists fewer than 750,000 distinct CDR3 sequences, 45% to 55% seen once, with around 23% in the top ten. The source material was blood. The receptors shown here come from a man older than 75 in good health.

This clonotype has only a few counts. The chain couples TRBV7-2 to TRBJ2-7, with TRBD1 identical over 9 bases. CDR3 length equals 15 residues. After removal of 4 bases from V and 5 bases from J, the junction contained 9 bases not matched to a gene. Germline V gene lookup returns CDR1 SGHTA and CDR2 FQGNSA. CDR3: CASSYTGGGENEQYF. The CDR3 DNA reads as TGTGCCAGCAGCTACACAGGGGGCGGTGAGAACGAGCAGTACTTC.

This clonotype has just a few counts. This chain uses TRBV6-2 or TRBV6-3 with TRBJ2-7; 8 nucleotides match TRBD1. The J segment lost 6 bases and the V segment lost 5 bases, leaving 3 bases of the junction unmatched. The CDR3 contains 12 residues. In germline, CDR1 is MNHEY, CDR2 SVGEGT. The CDR3 DNA follows: TGTGCCAGCAGTCGGACAGGGTTCGAGCAGTACTTC. Protein: CASSRTGFEQYF.

This clonotype was detected many times. The V and J genes are TRBV25-1 and TRBJ1-2; no firm D call. This CDR3 has 13 amino acids. The germline gives CDR1 MGHDK, CDR2 SYGVNS. Trimming cost V 3 bases and J 4 bases, with 9 bases left between them. CDR3 DNA sequence: TGTGCCAGCAGTGATTCGGGGATCTATGGCTACACCTTC. Encoded protein: CASSDSGIYGYTF.

This clonotype turned up a few times. The chain carries TRBV5-5 and TRBJ2-1, with 8 bases aligning to TRBD2. The CDR3 consists of 16 residues. Looked up from germline, CDR1 is SGHKS and CDR2 is YYEKEE (reference sequence). Losses at the gene ends were 5 bases for V and 5 bases for J; bases not matched to a gene: 12. Here the CDR3 reads CASSPYRTSRDNEQFF. DNA for the CDR3: TGTGCCAGCAGTCCCTACAGGACTAGCAGAGACAATGAGCAGTTCTTC.

About this clonotype itself: This may come from a read error, since a much larger clone is one base off. The J gene is TRBJ1-2, the V gene TRBV7-9; possible D gene TRBD1, 6 bases. The CDR3 totals 13 residues. CDR1 is SEHNR and CDR2 is FQNEAQ in the germline V gene (reference sequence). Trimming shortened V by 5 bases and J by 13 bases, and 20 bases separated the two germline ends. CDR3 coding DNA: TGTGCCAGCAGCGTAGAGTCAGGGGCGGCGGGCACCTTC. This translates into CASSVESGAAGTF.

J is TRBJ1-2 and V is TRBV5-6; perhaps TRBD1 as D (6 bases). The germline CDR1 and CDR2 sequences are SGHDT and YYEEEE. Trimming shortened V by 3 bases and J by 0 bases, and 15 bases separated the two germline ends. The CDR3 is made up of 16 amino acids. Here the CDR3 DNA reads TGTGCCAGCAGCTACTCTAGGGCAGGGGCTAACTATGGCTACACCTTC. It specifies CASSYSRAGANYGYTF.

The chain carries TRBV27 and TRBJ1-2; 8 bases are shared with TRBD1. The V gene's germline CDR1 is MNHEY and CDR2 SMNVEV (reference sequence). With V trimmed by 4 bases and J by 0 bases, 7 bases remained unmatched. The CDR3 has 16 residues. The CDR3 DNA follows: TGTGCCAGCAGTTCTCTTAGGACAGGGACTAACTATGGCTACACCTTC. Its translation: CASSSLRTGTNYGYTF.

The chain recombines TRBV10-3 with TRBJ1-6; TRBD1 aligns across 7 bases. There are 15 residues in the CDR3. CDR1 is ENHRY, CDR2 SYGVKD, per germline. V was clipped by 6 bases and J by 5 bases; unmatched bases: 7. CDR3 nucleotide sequence: TGTGCCATCAGGCCCGGGACAGCCGATAATTCACCCCTCCACTTT. Encoded protein: CAIRPGTADNSPLHF.

This chain connects TRBV6-5 to TRBJ2-4, with 12 bases that match TRBD1. Germline V gene sequence: CDR1 MNHEY, CDR2 SVGAGI. The CDR3 extends over 14 amino acids. The V segment lost 5 bases and the J segment 13 bases; nucleotides outside the gene matches: 9. CDR3 sequence: CASSARDRGRGQYF. Here the CDR3 DNA reads TGTGCCAGCAGTGCCCGGGACAGGGGGCGTGGGCAGTACTTC.